This TCR beta chain was retrieved from a study of Ad26.COV2.S vaccination and SARS-CoV-2 variants (dated by TCRdb to about 2021). About the study as a whole: Donors in the vaccine arm were drawn from COV1001, a multicentre, randomized, double-blind, placebo-controlled phase I-IIa trial testing Ad26.COV2.S in healthy adults. Ad26.COV2.S was administered intramuscularly at 5 x 10^10 or 1 x 10^11 viral particles, either as a single shot or as two shots given 56 days apart. TCRbeta repertoire sequencing served as the tool for gauging how specific and how broad the SARS-CoV-2-reactive T cell receptors were following Ad26.COV2.S vaccination. The TCR-sequenced set comprised roughly 30 samples: 19 Ad26.COV2.S vaccine recipients, 5 placebo recipients and 8 SARS-CoV-2 convalescent individuals. Participants in the trial were split at random into five groups of five each, receiving low-dose or high-dose Ad26.COV2.S once or twice, or else placebo on both occasions. Throughout the experiments and outcome assessment, investigators stayed blinded to trial group allocation. What the research found in general, with its limitations: Vaccine and placebo recipients had comparable non-spike TCR breadth, which fits with the vaccine containing only spike. After vaccination, spike-specific CD8+ and CD4+ T cell responses were reported to show substantial breadth. Compared with placebo recipients, Ad26.COV2.S recipients showed higher spike-specific TCR breadth (P = 0.0014). The authors noted that the TCR breadth and depth analyses may have underestimated total T cell responses. The study was not powered to compare responses between vaccine doses or regimens.

The treatment or condition label for this specimen denotes: roughly 18 received Ad26.COV2.S at low or high dose, single or two shots; roughly 5 received placebo; per-sample allocation not given. Repertoires of vaccine and placebo recipients were sequenced from samples taken on day 63 after the first injection. Between 29 July and 7 August 2020, Cohort 1b enrolled about two dozen adults aged 18-55 years at one site in Boston, USA. As a vaccine, Ad26.COV2.S was a replication-incompetent adenovirus type 26 vector that expressed a prefusion-stabilized SARS-CoV-2 spike protein derived from the original Wuhan strain. The immunoSEQ Assay was the method used to sequence TCRbeta CDR3 regions. After extraction, genomic DNA underwent amplification by bias-controlled multiplex PCR, followed by high-throughput sequencing. As for how the authors treated the data: To quantify the absolute abundance of every unique TCRbeta CDR3 region, sequences were collapsed and filtered. T cell fraction was estimated by normalization of TCRbeta template counts to usable DNA, with usable DNA being measured through amplification of reference genes present in all nucleated cells. Repertoire TCRs were annotated as SARS-CoV-2-specific when V gene, CDR3 amino acid sequence and J gene were exactly matched to a known reactive TCR set. MIRA supplied the reference SARS-CoV-2 TCR set, which was filtered for enrichment in COVID-19-positive ImmuneCODE repertoires so that public or cross-reactive TCRs were removed. Based on the MIRA antigens, annotated TCRs were further analysed at the level of specific ORF or position within ORF. Depth was the summed frequency of annotated unique rearrangements, while breadth was defined as annotated unique rearrangements over total unique productive rearrangements. Group comparisons of TCR breadth used two-sided Wilcoxon rank-sum tests. TCRdb re-hosts the immuneACCESS table, in-frame sequences only. Its copies lack some clones; in the studies checked, an unresolved V gene accounts for under half of them, and the cause for the rest is not known. D and trimming were read from the DNA, whereas the V and J calls and clone size are those reported in that table. This sample holds about 350,000 clones; 70% to 90% were observed only once. Clones ranked in the top ten supply about 10% of the sample.

The germline V gene sets CDR1 to MDHEN and CDR2 to SYDVKM. The cysteine opens and the phenylalanine closes a CDR3 of 18 amino acids. Only CDR3 DNA remains: 54 bases, in frame from the first base. V and J lose 4 bases and 0 bases, and a span of 21 bases separates them. Worth noting for this clone: This clone's antigen is unknown. The sample holds no much larger clone one base away, and base qualities are not on file.

The rearranged segments are TRBV28 and TRBJ1-2; TRBD1 might be the D gene, on 5 matching bases. Source: peripheral blood, taken in a trial of Ad26.COV2.S vaccine versus placebo. The origin of this receptor is a person aged 18 to 65 who received the Ad26.COV2.S COVID-19 vaccine or a placebo. This receptor carries the CDR3 CASSSLRGPQGANYGYTF. DNA sequence: TGTGCCAGCAGTTCACTACGGGGACCTCAGGGTGCTAACTATGGCTACACCTTC.